This is a list of T cell receptor beta chains from one sample in a study of T-cell reconstitution after alpha-beta-depleted transplantation in children. TCRdb re-derived calls from the PCR reads in MiXCR, one entry per CDR3 protein. This sample has hundreds of thousands of distinct CDR3 sequences, with roughly 17% found just once. Sequencing was performed on PBMCs, mostly from graft donor cells, taken 360 days after TCRalphabeta/CD19-depleted stem cell transplant. The receptors stem from a boy in the first two years of life who had a stem cell transplant for Wiskott-Aldrich syndrome, so the T cells may come from the graft donor. The CDR3 runs from the conserved cysteine through the conserved F or W. A D gene is named only where the DNA matches it firmly. Clone size appears in some rows only: once, few, many, or a class for an expanded clone.

>TRBJ2-5|few|-|TRBV10-3
TGTGCCATCAGTGAGTCGAAGTACCAAGAGACCCAGTACTTC
CAISESKYQETQYF
>TRBJ1-2|-|-|TRBV5-1
TGCGCCAGCAGCTTACCCAATGAGACAGTACCCTATGGCTACACCTTC
CASSLPNETVPYGYTF
>TRBJ1-2|-|TRBD1|TRBV29-1
TGCAGCGTTGTGACACCCGGGACAGGGAATGGCTACACCTTC
CSVVTPGTGNGYTF
>TRBJ2-1|-|TRBD1|TRBV28
TGTGCCAGCACCGGGACAGGGCCCTACAATGAGCAGTTCTTC
CASTGTGPYNEQFF
>TRBJ2-2|many|TRBD2|TRBV9
TGTGCCAGCCGACCGGGAGGCACCGGGGAGCTGTTTTTT
CASRPGGTGELFF
>TRBJ2-3|few|-|TRBV7-2
TGTGCCAGCAGCTTACGGACCTTTCCTAATACGCAGTATTTT
CASSLRTFPNTQYF
>TRBJ2-3|-|-|TRBV29-1
TGCAGTCTTACAGCGGGCACAGATACGCAGTATTTT
CSLTAGTDTQYF
>TRBJ2-2|few|-|TRBV20-1
TGCAGTGCTCATCGCTCGAGGGGAACCGGGGAGCTGTTTTTT
CSAHRSRGTGELFF
>TRBJ2-1|medium-sized|-|TRBV29-1
TGCAGCGTTGAAGATCCCAGCAGGGGAGGGCTTGAGCAGTTCTTC
CSVEDPSRGGLEQFF
>TRBJ2-7|-|TRBD1|TRBV7-9
TGTGCCAGCAGCAAACACCGGGACAGGGGCTACGAGCAGTACTTC
CASSKHRDRGYEQYF
>TRBJ2-5|-|-|TRBV18
TGTGCCAGCTCACCGCTAGGGCGCACGGAGACCCAGTACTTC
CASSPLGRTETQYF
>TRBJ2-1|many|TRBD2|TRBV29-1
TGCAGCGCCCGGTGGGTAGCGGGGGGGAGTGAGCAGTTCTTC
CSARWVAGGSEQFF
>TRBJ2-1|many|TRBD2|TRBV5-1
TGCGCCAGCAGCCACGGACTAGTGGGGTACAATGAGCAGTTCTTC
CASSHGLVGYNEQFF
>TRBJ2-1|few|-|TRBV7-9
TGTGCCAGCAGCTTACCCCGAACCCTCGACAATGAGCAGTTCTTC
CASSLPRTLDNEQFF
>TRBJ1-1|few|TRBD1|TRBV29-1
TGCAGCGTTGAGCGGACAGGGGAAGCTTTCTTT
CSVERTGEAFF
>TRBJ2-7|-|-|TRBV24-1
TGTGCCACCAGTGATTTGCTCGGGATTCAGTACTTC
CATSDLLGIQYF